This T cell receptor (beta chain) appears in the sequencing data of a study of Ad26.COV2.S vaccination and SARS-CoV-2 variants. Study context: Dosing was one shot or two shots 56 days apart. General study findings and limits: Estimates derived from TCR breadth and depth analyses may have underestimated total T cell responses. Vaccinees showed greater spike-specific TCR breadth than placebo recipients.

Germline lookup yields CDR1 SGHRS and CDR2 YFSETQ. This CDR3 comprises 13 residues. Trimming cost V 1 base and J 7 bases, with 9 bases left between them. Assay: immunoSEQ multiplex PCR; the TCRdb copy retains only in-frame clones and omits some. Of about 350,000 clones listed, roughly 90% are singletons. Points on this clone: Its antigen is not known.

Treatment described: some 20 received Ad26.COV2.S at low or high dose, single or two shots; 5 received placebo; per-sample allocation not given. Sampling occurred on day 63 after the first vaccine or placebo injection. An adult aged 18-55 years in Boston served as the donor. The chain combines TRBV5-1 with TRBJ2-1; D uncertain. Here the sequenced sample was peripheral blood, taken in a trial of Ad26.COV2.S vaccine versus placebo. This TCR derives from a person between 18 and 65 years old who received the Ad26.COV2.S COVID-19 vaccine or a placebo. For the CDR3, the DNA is TGCGCCAGCAGCTTGTATAGTGGGAATGAGCAGTTCTTC. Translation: CASSLYSGNEQFF.